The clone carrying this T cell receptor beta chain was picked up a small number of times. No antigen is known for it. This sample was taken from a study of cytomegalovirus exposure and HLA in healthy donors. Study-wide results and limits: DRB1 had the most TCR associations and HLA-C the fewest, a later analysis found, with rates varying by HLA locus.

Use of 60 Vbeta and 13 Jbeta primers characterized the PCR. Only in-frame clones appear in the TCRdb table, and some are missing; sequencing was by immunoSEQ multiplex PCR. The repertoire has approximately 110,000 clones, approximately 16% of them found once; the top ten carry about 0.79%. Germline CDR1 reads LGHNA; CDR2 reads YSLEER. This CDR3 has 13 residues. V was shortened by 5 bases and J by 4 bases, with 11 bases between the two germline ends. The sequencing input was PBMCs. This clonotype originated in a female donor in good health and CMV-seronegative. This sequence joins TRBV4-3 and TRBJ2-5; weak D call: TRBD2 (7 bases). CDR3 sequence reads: CASSGGAGETQYF. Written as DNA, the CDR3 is TGCGCCAGCAGCGGGGGGGCCGGAGAGACCCAGTACTTC.